This passage covers 7 T cell receptor beta chains from one sample sequenced in a study of PD-L1 blockade in urothelial cancer listed by TCRdb under 2017. The meaning of the sample's time point label: pretreatment peripheral blood. Library preparation employed the immunoSEQ multiplex PCR assay. The clones in this table, taken by TCRdb from immuneACCESS, are in-frame only. Not every clone is retained; where verified, under half of the shortfall comes from an unresolved V gene, and the cause of the rest is unknown. This sample holds about 38,000 clones; around four fifths were observed only once. Roughly 15% of the sample belongs to the ten largest clones. The source was PBMCs, collected around atezolizumab (anti-PD-L1) treatment. These receptors were taken from a man older than 75 with urothelial cancer.

The rearrangement links TRBV6-6 to TRBJ1-4; 8 bases line up with TRBD1. V dropped 4 bases and J dropped 8; count of bases not matched to a gene: 9. Germline V CDR1 and CDR2: MNHNY, SVGAGI (reference sequence). This CDR3 is 15 amino acids long. Here the CDR3 DNA reads TGTGCCAGCAGTTTCTCCGACAGGGGTGGGGAAAAACTGTTTTTT. It codes for CASSFSDRGGEKLFF.

This clone was observed a single time. The V gene is TRBV19, the J gene TRBJ2-7; D not certain. Trimming stripped 6 bases from V and 0 bases from J, with 12 bases between. There are 14 residues in the CDR3. CDR1 is LNHDA and CDR2 is SQIVND in the germline V gene (reference sequence). Here the CDR3 DNA reads TGTGCCAGTAGCTCCGACCCTAGCTCCTACGAGCAGTACTTC. It specifies CASSSDPSSYEQYF.

This chain joins TRBV6-1 and TRBJ2-2; weak D call: TRBD2 (5 bases). V lost 4 bases and J 3 bases, leaving 18 bases between the germline ends. CDR1 MNHNS and CDR2 SASEGT come from the germline V gene. This CDR3 region has 17 residues. CDR3 in DNA: TGTGCCAGCAGTGCTCAGCCCCCGGGGTCGCACACCGGGGAGCTGTTTTTT. Translating gives CASSAQPPGSHTGELFF.

The chain has TRBV5-6 and TRBJ1-2, with TRBD1 as a possible D gene (6 bases). The CDR3 extends over 16 amino acids. Germline V lookup: CDR1 SGHDT, CDR2 YYEEEE. The ends were cut back, 5 bases at V and 4 bases at J, with 21 bases in the middle. Written as DNA, the CDR3 is TGTGCCAGCAGTAAGAATTATCCGGGACAAATCTATGGCTACACCTTC. Translating gives CASSKNYPGQIYGYTF.

V gene TRBV7-2 combines with J gene TRBJ2-7; weak D call: TRBD1 (6 bases). CDR1 is SGHTA and CDR2 is FQGNSA in the germline V gene. The CDR3 runs to 16 residues. V lost 2 bases, J lost 0 bases, and 14 bases lay in between. This CDR3 is CASSLNRGRGSYEQYF. As DNA, the CDR3 is TGTGCCAGCAGCTTAAATAGGGGCAGGGGCTCCTACGAGCAGTACTTC.

This chain joins TRBV11-2 and TRBJ2-1; unclear D gene. The CDR3 is made up of 13 amino acids. Between the trimmed V and J ends, which lost 1 base and 4 bases, there was a span of 5 bases. CDR1 SGHAT and CDR2 FQNNGV come from the germline V gene. The CDR3 sequence is CASSLGAYNEQFF. CDR3 coding DNA: TGTGCCAGCAGCTTAGGGGCTTACAATGAGCAGTTCTTC.

The chain carries TRBV7-2 and TRBJ2-1; D possibly corresponds to TRBD1 (5 bases). V was pared by 5 bases and J by 0 bases, with 14 bases between. Germline assignment: CDR1 SGHTA and CDR2 FQGNSA. The CDR3 sequence is 16 residues long. CDR3 bases: TGTGCCAGCAGCCAATCTGGACACAGCTCCTACAATGAGCAGTTCTTC. The encoded protein is CASSQSGHSSYNEQFF.